This entry lists 21 T cell receptor beta chains sequenced from one sample in a study of molecular identifiers for immune sequencing clone quantification. TCRdb ran MiXCR on the PCR reads and lists one entry per CDR3 protein. The sample consists of 50,000 to 65,000 distinct CDR3 sequences, around 27% of them appearing once. Sequenced input: naive CD8+ T cells from blood, with Jurkat cell RNA spiked in. The subset is: FACS-sorted CD8+CD4-CCR7+CD45RA+ naive T cells. Every receptor here comes from a human donor in good health. Some libraries in this study had Jurkat cell RNA spiked in.

This clonotype was recorded a few times. The chain is built from TRBV28 and TRBJ1-5; D is unresolved. V was shortened by 2 bases and J by 6 bases, with 23 bases between the two germline ends. The CDR3 is made up of 18 amino acids. Germline V gives CDR1 MDHEN, CDR2 SYDVKM. DNA of the CDR3: TGTGCCAGCAGTTTACGACTTAATAGTGGATGGCTCGTTCAGCCCCAGCATTTT. As protein: CASSLRLNSGWLVQPQHF. Based on the CDR3 plus reference TRBV28 and TRBJ1-5, the full variable domain is DVKVTQSSRYLVKRTGEKVFLECVQDMDHENMFWYRQDPGLGLRLIYFSYDVKMKEKGDIPEGYSVSREKKERFSLILESASTNQTSMYLCASSLRLNSGWLVQPQHFGDGTRLSIL.

This clonotype was found many times. The chain is built from TRBV29-1 and TRBJ2-7; TRBD1 is a possible D gene (5 bases). V gave up 5 bases and J gave up 1 base, with 6 bases separating them. Germline assignment: CDR1 SQVTM and CDR2 ANQGSEA. The CDR3 contains 11 residues. The CDR3: CSVYRSYEQYF. Here the CDR3 DNA reads TGCAGCGTTTACAGGTCCTACGAGCAGTACTTC.

In this sample, this clonotype is medium-sized. The chain combines TRBV29-1 with TRBJ2-2; D might be TRBD1 (6 bases). There are 11 residues in the CDR3. Trimming took 6 bases from V and 6 from J, leaving 8 bases between them. In germline, CDR1 is SQVTM, CDR2 ANQGSEA. This CDR3 reads CSVNRAGELFF. As DNA, the CDR3 is TGCAGCGTCAACAGGGCCGGGGAGCTGTTTTTT.

For this clonotype: A much larger clone sits a single nucleotide away, making a read error possible. The V call is TRBV25-1, the J call TRBJ2-7; 7 nucleotides align to TRBD1. This CDR3 has 14 amino acids. Germline V gene sequence: CDR1 MGHDK, CDR2 SYGVNS. V was pared by 5 bases and J by 2 bases, with 6 bases of the junction left unmatched. CDR3 amino acids: CASSRQGVAYEQYF. DNA of the CDR3: TGTGCCAGCAGTCGGCAGGGGGTCGCCTACGAGCAGTACTTC.

This clonotype was observed at least ten times. This sequence joins TRBV6-2 or TRBV6-3 and TRBJ1-5, with a possible D match to TRBD1 (6 bases). The V and J ends lost 2 bases and 3 bases respectively, with 14 bases between them. Germline V gene sequence: CDR1 MNHEY, CDR2 SVGEGT. CDR3 length: 16 amino acids. For the CDR3, the DNA is TGTGCCAGCAGTTACCGTATGACAGGACTCAATCAGCCCCAGCATTTT. Protein: CASSYRMTGLNQPQHF.

This clonotype has a count of ten or more. The rearrangement joins TRBV7-9 to TRBJ2-4; D uncertain. The CDR3 loop spans 15 amino acids. Germline V gene lookup returns CDR1 SEHNR and CDR2 FQNEAQ (reference sequence). V shed 8 bases and J shed 0 bases, with 14 bases lying between them. The CDR3 loop is CASQRADLAKNIQYF. In DNA form, the CDR3 reads TGTGCCAGCCAAAGGGCGGACCTAGCCAAAAACATTCAGTACTTC.

This clonotype was counted many times. J is TRBJ1-3 and V is TRBV20-1, with D possibly being TRBD1 (5 bases). The CDR3 consists of 14 residues. CDR1 and CDR2 from the germline V gene are DFQATT and SNEGSKA (reference sequence). The V end lost 6 bases, the J end lost 5 bases, and 17 bases lay between the germline ends. The CDR3 bases are TGCAGTGCCCCCGGGCGGGACGGAAGAAACACCATATATTTT. Translating it yields CSAPGRDGRNTIYF.

This clonotype was recorded at least ten times. The genes are TRBV6-5 and TRBJ1-2, with 7 bases fitting TRBD1. This CDR3 has 15 residues. Trimming removed 0 bases from V and 3 bases from J; junction bases left unmatched: 4. Germline V CDR1 and CDR2: MNHEY, SVGAGI. CDR3 DNA sequence: TGTGCCAGCAGTTACTCGGTAGGGGGCTACTATGGCTACACCTTC. Amino acids: CASSYSVGGYYGYTF.

Turning to this clonotype: This could be a read error, since a much larger clone is one nucleotide away. This CDR3 reads CAGSLVTANYEQYF. The DNA of the CDR3 is TGTGCCGGCAGCTTGGTAACGGCCAACTACGAGCAGTACTTC. This rearrangement joins TRBV5-5 to TRBJ2-7; the D is unclear. This CDR3 region has 14 residues. Germline values: CDR1 SGHKS, CDR2 YYEKEE (reference sequence).

This clonotype was observed at least ten times. V and J are TRBV5-5 and TRBJ1-3; D ambiguous. Per the germline V gene, CDR1 is SGHKS and CDR2 is YYEKEE (reference sequence). The CDR3 is made up of 15 amino acids. The ends were cut back, 3 bases at V and 0 bases at J, with 10 bases in the middle. CDR3: CASSSGPSSGNTIYF. The CDR3 DNA reads TGTGCCAGCAGCTCCGGCCCGAGCTCTGGAAACACCATATATTTT. Variable domain in full (rest from reference TRBV5-5 and TRBJ1-3): DAGVTQSPTHLIKTRGQQVTLRCSPISGHKSVSWYQQVLGQGPQFIFQYYEKEERGRGNFPDRFSARQFPNYSSELNVNALLLGDSALYLCASSSGPSSGNTIYFGEGSWLTVV.

Points on this clonotype: Given a much more abundant clone one base away, this may be a read error. The V gene is TRBV20-1, the J gene TRBJ2-2; D is undetermined. Germline assignment: CDR1 DFQATT and CDR2 SNEGSKA (reference sequence). V gave up 3 bases and J gave up 3 bases, with 11 bases separating them. This CDR3 is built from 14 residues. The CDR3 DNA reads as TGCAGTGCTAGGGATATTATAGACACCGGGGAGCTGTTTTTT. Its translation: CSARDIIDTGELFF.

Of note for this clonotype: This could be a read error, since a much larger clone is one nucleotide away. V gene TRBV7-8 combines with J gene TRBJ2-7, with 8 positions matching TRBD1. The CDR3 is 14 amino acids. Germline V CDR1 and CDR2: SGHVS, FQNEAQ. The CDR3 sequence: CASSSAGGSHEQYF. In nucleotides, the CDR3 is TGTGCCAGCAGCTCGGCAGGGGGCTCCCACGAGCAGTACTTC.

This clonotype was picked up many times. The gene calls are TRBV4-2 and TRBJ2-7; no definite D call. In germline, CDR1 is LGHNA, CDR2 YNFKEQ. Between the trimmed V and J ends, which lost 0 bases and 5 bases, there was a span of 14 bases. The CDR3 spans 15 residues. Written as DNA, the CDR3 is TGTGCCAGCAGCCAAGAAGGGCCTCCACTCCACGAGCAGTACTTC. Its translation: CASSQEGPPLHEQYF.

This clonotype was seen many times. The chain couples TRBV30 to TRBJ1-6, with D unresolved. The CDR3 extends over 12 amino acids. Germline CDR1 GTSNPN, CDR2 SVGIG (reference sequence). The V gene lost 2 bases and the J gene lost 11 bases, with 10 bases spanning the gap. The CDR3, as DNA: TGTGCCTGGAGTCTAGGTCCACCACCCCTCCACTTT. The encoded protein is CAWSLGPPPLHF.

This clonotype has only a few counts. The chain couples TRBV10-2 to TRBJ1-2; perhaps TRBD1 as D (5 bases). V lost 0 bases and J 4 bases, leaving 9 bases between the germline ends. The CDR3 consists of 14 residues. Per the germline V gene, CDR1 is WSHSY and CDR2 is SAAADI. CDR3 sequence (DNA): TGCGCCAGCAGTGAGTCGGGACCGTTCTATGGCTACACCTTC. It is translated as CASSESGPFYGYTF.

This clonotype was counted at least ten times. This chain links TRBV7-6 with TRBJ2-3, with TRBD1 matching 7 bases. CDR3 length: 19 amino acids. V dropped 4 bases and J dropped 1; count of bases not matched to a gene: 17. The V gene's germline CDR1 is SGHVS and CDR2 FNYEAQ. CDR3 coding DNA: TGTGCCAGCAGCTCAACCAGGTCGGGCTTCGGACAGGGCACAGATACGCAGTATTTT. Translation gives CASSSTRSGFGQGTDTQYF. The whole variable domain, remainder taken from reference TRBV7-6 and TRBJ2-3, is GAGVSQSPRYKVTKRGQDVALRCDPISGHVSLYWYRQALGQGPEFLTYFNYEAQQDKSGLPNDRFSAERPEGSISTLTIQRTEQRDSAMYRCASSSTRSGFGQGTDTQYFGPGTRLTVL.

This clonotype was seen ten or more times. This rearrangement joins TRBV6-5 to TRBJ2-3; TRBD1 agrees at 9 bases. This CDR3 region has 19 residues. V shed 5 bases, J shed 2 bases, and the junction held 17 bases outside the gene matches. From germline, CDR1 is MNHEY and CDR2 SVGAGI. Written as DNA, the CDR3 is TGTGCCAGCAGTCATGGACAGGGGCGGCCGGAGGATCTCACAGATACGCAGTATTTT. Translating it yields CASSHGQGRPEDLTDTQYF.

This clonotype was observed once. One base away lies a much larger clone, so this may be a sequencing read error. This sequence joins TRBV20-1 and TRBJ2-5; a weak D match, TRBD1 (5 bases). CDR1 and CDR2 from the germline V gene are DFQATT and SNEGSKA (reference sequence). This CDR3 comprises 13 residues. CDR3 residues: CSARDHQGQTPYF. CDR3 nucleotides: TGCAGTGCTAGAGATCATCAGGGCCAGACCCCGTACTTC.

This clonotype was recorded many times. This chain connects TRBV4-3 to TRBJ2-2; D possibly uses TRBD1 or TRBD2 (5 bases each). Germline V gene data show CDR1 as LGHNA and CDR2 as YSLEER. This CDR3 has 15 residues. V was clipped by 0 bases and J by 6 bases, with 11 bases between them. CDR3 coding DNA: TGCGCCAGCAGCCAAGATCGGGGCCTGGCCGGGGAGCTGTTTTTT. It codes for CASSQDRGLAGELFF.

Many counts were recorded for this clonotype. The V call is TRBV6-2 or TRBV6-3, the J call TRBJ2-1; D might be TRBD1 (6 bases). Trimming removed 8 bases at V and 0 bases at J, with 8 bases between. The CDR3 consists of 13 residues. CDR1 and CDR2 (germline): MNHEY, SVGEGT. The DNA of the CDR3 is TGTGCCAGCCGGGACAACTCCTACAATGAGCAGTTCTTC. This codes for CASRDNSYNEQFF.

Regarding this clonotype: Possible read error: a much larger clone is one base away. The rearrangement uses TRBV27 and TRBJ1-4; the D gene is possibly TRBD1 (5 bases). The V gene's germline CDR1 is MNHEY and CDR2 SMNVEV (reference sequence). The CDR3 consists of 13 residues. Here the CDR3 DNA reads TGTGCCAGCAGTTTATCGGCGGGGGAAAATCTGTTTTTT. Amino acids: CASSLSAGENLFF. Complete variable domain (other parts from reference TRBV27 and TRBJ1-4): EAQVTQNPRYLITVTGKKLTVTCSQNMNHEYMSWYRQDPGLGLRQIYYSMNVEVTDKGDVPEGYKVSRKEKRNFPLILESPSPNQTSLYFCASSLSAGENLFFGSGTQLSVL.